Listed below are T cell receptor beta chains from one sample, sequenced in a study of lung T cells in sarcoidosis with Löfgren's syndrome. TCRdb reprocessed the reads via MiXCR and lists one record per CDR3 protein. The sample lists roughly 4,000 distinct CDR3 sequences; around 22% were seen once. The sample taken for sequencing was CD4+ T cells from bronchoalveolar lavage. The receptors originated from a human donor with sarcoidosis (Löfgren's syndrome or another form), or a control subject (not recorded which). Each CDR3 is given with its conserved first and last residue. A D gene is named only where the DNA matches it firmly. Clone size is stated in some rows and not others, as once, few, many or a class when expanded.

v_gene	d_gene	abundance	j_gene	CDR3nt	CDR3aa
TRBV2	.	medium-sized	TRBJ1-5	TGTGCCAGCAGTGAAGCCCCCCGTCCCCAGCATTTT	CASSEAPRPQHF
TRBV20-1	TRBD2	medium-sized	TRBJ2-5	TGCAGTGCTAGAGATTATGGACTAGCGGGTCAAGAGACCCAGTACTTC	CSARDYGLAGQETQYF
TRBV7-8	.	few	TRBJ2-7	TGTGCCAGCAGCTTAGCGCTGGGCGGGGAGCAGTACTTC	CASSLALGGEQYF
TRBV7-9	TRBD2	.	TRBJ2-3	TGTGCCAGCTGCTTAGGCCTTGCGGGAGGGAGCACAGATACGAAGTATTTT	CASCLGLAGGSTDTKYF
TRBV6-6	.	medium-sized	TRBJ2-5	TGTGCCAGCAGTTACTACGGGGACGCCCAAGAGACCCAGTACTTC	CASSYYGDAQETQYF
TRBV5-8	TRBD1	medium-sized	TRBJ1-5	TGTGCCAGCAGCTCCGGGCTTGGACAGGGTAAACAGCCCCAGCATTTT	CASSSGLGQGKQPQHF
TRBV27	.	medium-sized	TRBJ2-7	TGTGCCAGCAGCGAACAGGGAACTTCGTACGAGCAGTACTTC	CASSEQGTSYEQYF
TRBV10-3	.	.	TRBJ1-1	TGTGCCATCAGGGGCGGCGTGAACACAGGAGCTTTCTTT	CAIRGGVNTGAFF
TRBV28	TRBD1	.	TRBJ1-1	TGTGCCAGCAGTCTCCAGGGGGACCCTGAAGCTCTCTTT	CASSLQGDPEALF
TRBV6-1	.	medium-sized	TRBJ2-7	TGTGCCAGCAGCAACGGCCAAACTAGCGAGCAGTACTTC	CASSNGQTSEQYF
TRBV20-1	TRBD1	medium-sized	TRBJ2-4	TGCAGTGCTACCCGGGACAGCATAGCCAAAAACATTCAGTACTTC	CSATRDSIAKNIQYF
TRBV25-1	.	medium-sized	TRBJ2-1	TGTGCCAGCAGTGATGCGGGACGGACCCTTCTGCAGTTCTTC	CASSDAGRTLLQFF
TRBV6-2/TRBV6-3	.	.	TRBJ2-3	TGTGCCAGCAGTTACTCGAGAGGGTCCACATATACGCGGTATTTT	CASSYSRGSTYTRYF
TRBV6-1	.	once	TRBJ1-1	TGTGCCAGCATGGACATCCCGGGCACTGAAGCTTTCTTT	CASMDIPGTEAFF
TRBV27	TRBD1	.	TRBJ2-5	TGCGCCAGCAACCCCGGACAGGGCCGGTTTGAGACCCAGTACTTC	CASNPGQGRFETQYF
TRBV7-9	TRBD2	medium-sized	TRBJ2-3	TGTGCCAGCAGCTCCTATAGCGGGGCCACAGATACGCAGTATTTT	CASSSYSGATDTQYF
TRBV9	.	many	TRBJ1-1	TGTGCCAGCAGCGTAGAAGGTCACACTGAAGCTTTCTTT	CASSVEGHTEAFF
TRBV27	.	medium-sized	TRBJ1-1	TGTGCCAGCAGTTTAGTAGGGTTTGGGGGTGGTATGAACACTGAAGCTTTCTTT	CASSLVGFGGGMNTEAFF
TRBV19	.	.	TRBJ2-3	TGTGCCTGTAGTCCTCGTTCGGGGGTGGGCACAGATACGCAATATTTT	CACSPRSGVGTDTQYF
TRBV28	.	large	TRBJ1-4	TGTGCCAGCAGTTTACTCCTGGGAAATGAAAAACTGTTTTTT	CASSLLLGNEKLFF
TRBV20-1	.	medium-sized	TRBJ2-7	TGCAGTGCTAGAACCGACACGGGGATCCCCGAGCAGTACTTC	CSARTDTGIPEQYF
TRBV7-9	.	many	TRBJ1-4	TGTGCCAGCAGCTTAGCAGCCGCAACTAATGAAAAACTGTTTTTT	CASSLAAATNEKLFF
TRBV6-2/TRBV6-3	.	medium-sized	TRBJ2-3	TGTGCCAGCACCCGGGACAGCACAGATACGCAGTATTTT	CASTRDSTDTQYF
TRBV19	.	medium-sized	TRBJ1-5	TGTGCCAGTAGTAAAACAGGGTTGGGCAATCAGCCCCAGCATTTT	CASSKTGLGNQPQHF
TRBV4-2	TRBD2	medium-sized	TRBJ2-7	TGTGCCAGCAGCCAGATCGGGACTAGCGGCACTGCCTACGAGCAGTACTTC	CASSQIGTSGTAYEQYF
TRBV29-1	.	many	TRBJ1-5	TGCAGCGTTCGGTCGAATAGCAATCAGCCCCAGCATTTT	CSVRSNSNQPQHF
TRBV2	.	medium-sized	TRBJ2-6	TGTGCCCGAGACCAGAGTGGGGCCTCTGGGGCCAACGTCCTGACTTTC	CARDQSGASGANVLTF
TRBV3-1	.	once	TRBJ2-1	TGTGCCAGCAGTCCCCTCGGGACAACGCACAATGAGCAGTTCTTC	CASSPLGTTHNEQFF
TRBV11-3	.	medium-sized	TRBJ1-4	TGTGCCAGCAGCTTACGGAGAGGTGAAAAACTGTTTTTT	CASSLRRGEKLFF
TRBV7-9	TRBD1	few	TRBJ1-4	TGCGCCAGCAGCCCCGGGACAGGAGGAACTAATGAAAAACTGTTTTTT	CASSPGTGGTNEKLFF
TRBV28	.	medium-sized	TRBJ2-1	TGTGCCAGCCGATCGGTACAGAAGCAGTTCTTC	CASRSVQKQFF
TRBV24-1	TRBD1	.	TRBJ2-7	TGTGCCACCAGTTATTACCGGGACAGGTCCTACGAGCAGTACTTC	CATSYYRDRSYEQYF
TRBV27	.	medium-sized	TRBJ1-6	TGTGCCAGCAGTTCCTGGGCCTACAATTCACCCCTCCACTTT	CASSSWAYNSPLHF
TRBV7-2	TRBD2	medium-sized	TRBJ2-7	TGTGCCAGCAGCTTTAGGGCGACTAGCGCTTTGGGCTACGAGCAGTACTTC	CASSFRATSALGYEQYF
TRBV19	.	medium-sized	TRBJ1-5	TGTGCCAGTAGCCCCCGGGGTATGGGTAGCAATCAGCCCCAGCATTTT	CASSPRGMGSNQPQHF
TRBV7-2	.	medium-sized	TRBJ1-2	TGTGCCAGCAGCTCTCTGGGGGGCTCTTATGGCTACACCTTC	CASSSLGGSYGYTF
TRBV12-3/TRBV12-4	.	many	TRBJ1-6	TGTGCCAGCAGTTTGGGAGGCCCCTATAATTCACCCCTCCACTTT	CASSLGGPYNSPLHF
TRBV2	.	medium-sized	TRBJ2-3	TGTGCCAGCAGCCGACCGGGCCAGGGAGTGGATACGCAGTATTTT	CASSRPGQGVDTQYF
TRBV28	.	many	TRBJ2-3	TGTGCCAGCAGTCCCCGCGGCAGGGCGGATGGGGATACGCAGTATTTT	CASSPRGRADGDTQYF
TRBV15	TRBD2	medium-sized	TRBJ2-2	TGTGCCACCAGCAGAGGACTAGCGGGGGGGCCGACCGGGGAGCTGTTTTTT	CATSRGLAGGPTGELFF
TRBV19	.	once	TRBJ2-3	TGTGCCAGTAGGGAGACAGTGGGTGGCACGGATACGCAGTATTTT	CASRETVGGTDTQYF
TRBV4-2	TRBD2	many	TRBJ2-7	TGTGCCAGCAGCCAACTCGCGGGGACTAGCCCCCTCTACGAGCAGTACTTC	CASSQLAGTSPLYEQYF
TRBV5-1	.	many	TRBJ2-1	TGCGCCAGCAGCTTGGGTACCTACAATGAGCAGTTCTTC	CASSLGTYNEQFF
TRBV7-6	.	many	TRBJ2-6	TGTGCCAGCAGCTTATTCCCTGGGGCCAACGTCCTGACTTTC	CASSLFPGANVLTF
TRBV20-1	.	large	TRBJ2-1	TGCAGTGCTAGCGGGAGTAGGAATGAGCAGTTCTTC	CSASGSRNEQFF
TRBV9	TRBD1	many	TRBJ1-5	TGTGCCAGCAGCGCTGGACAGGGGGCATATAGCAATCAGCCCCAGCATTTT	CASSAGQGAYSNQPQHF
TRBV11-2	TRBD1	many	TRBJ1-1	TGTGCCAGCAGCTACTGGACAGGGGGGAACACTGAAGCTTTCTTT	CASSYWTGGNTEAFF
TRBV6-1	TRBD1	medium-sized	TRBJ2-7	TGTGCCAGCAGGCGGGACAGGAGCTCCTACGAGCAGTACTTC	CASRRDRSSYEQYF
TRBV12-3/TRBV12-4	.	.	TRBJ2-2	TGTGCCAGCAACGTCAGGATCTTCAACACCGGGGAGCTGTTTTTT	CASNVRIFNTGELFF
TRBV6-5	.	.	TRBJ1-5	TGTGCCAGCAGGGGGGGGTCAGGGCAGCCCCAGCATTTT	CASRGGSGQPQHF
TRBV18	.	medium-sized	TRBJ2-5	TGTGCCAGCTCACCATCCGGACAAGAGACCCAGTACTTC	CASSPSGQETQYF
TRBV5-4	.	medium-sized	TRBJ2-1	TGTGCCAGCAGCCCCGGACAGCAGATCTCCTACAATGAGCAGTTCTTC	CASSPGQQISYNEQFF
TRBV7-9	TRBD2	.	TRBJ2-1	TGTACCAGCAGCCTCGGCGGGAGGTCGTTCGAGCAGTTCTTC	CTSSLGGRSFEQFF
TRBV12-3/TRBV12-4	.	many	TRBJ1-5	TGTGCCAGCGGGCTAGGGAACGCCAATCAGCCCCAGCATTTT	CASGLGNANQPQHF